These 22 T cell receptor beta chains originate from one sample sequenced in a study of T cells in Graves' hyperthyroidism and ophthalmopathy. TCR beta CDR3 regions were amplified from RNA transcripts. The primer set for the first-round RT-PCR of the TCR CDR3 was HTBI. MiXCR, applied by TCRdb to the multiplex PCR reads, yields one record per CDR3 protein. The sample lists about 420,000 distinct CDR3 sequences, approximately 15% occurring once. The sample taken for sequencing was blood. These receptors originate from a woman between 18 and 29 years old with Graves' hyperthyroidism.

In the case of this clonotype: Just one base apart from a much larger clone, this may be a read error. The chain carries TRBV30 and TRBJ1-1; TRBD1 matches 9 bases. CDR1 GTSNPN and CDR2 SVGIG come from the germline V gene (reference sequence). This CDR3 region has 15 residues. The junction had 8 bases not matched to a gene; V was cut back by 3 bases and J by 3 bases. The CDR3 reads CAWSAQTGGYTEAFF. The CDR3 nucleotides are TGTGCCTGGAGCGCTCAGACAGGGGGGTACACTGAAGCTTTCTTT.

This clonotype was seen a handful of times. The chain recombines TRBV20-1 with TRBJ2-5; no firm D call. V lost 0 bases to trimming and J lost 4 bases, with 6 bases between them. Per the germline V gene, CDR1 is DFQATT and CDR2 is SNEGSKA (reference sequence). The CDR3 loop spans 12 amino acids. The chain's CDR3 is CSARDLRETQYF. CDR3 nucleotide sequence: TGCAGTGCTAGAGATCTTCGAGAGACCCAGTACTTC.

This clonotype was counted at least ten times. The J gene is TRBJ2-3, the V gene TRBV6-2 or TRBV6-3; 15 bases are shared with TRBD2. This CDR3 has 17 amino acids. The V gene's germline CDR1 is MNHEY and CDR2 SVGEGT. After removal of 5 bases from V and 2 bases from J, the junction contained 5 bases not matched to a gene. The CDR3 here is CASSRTSGRAFTDTQYF. CDR3 sequence (DNA): TGTGCCAGCAGTCGGACTAGCGGGAGGGCCTTCACAGATACGCAGTATTTT.

Ten or more counts support this clonotype. The chain carries TRBV20-1 and TRBJ1-1, with D unclear. Trimming stripped 6 bases from V and 1 base from J, with 12 bases between. The V gene's germline CDR1 is DFQATT and CDR2 SNEGSKA (reference sequence). The CDR3 has 13 residues. The CDR3 loop reads CSASGLGNTEAFF. The CDR3 DNA reads TGCAGTGCCTCGGGCTTGGGGAACACTGAAGCTTTCTTT.

Of note for this clonotype: Compared with germline, one end of the junction differs, possibly owing to a read error. This chain joins TRBV6-1 and TRBJ2-1, with a tentative D call TRBD1 (6 bases). Germline CDR1 and CDR2: MNHNS and SASEGT. There are 13 residues in the CDR3. CDR3 residues: CVSRRQDYNEQFF. For the CDR3, the DNA is TGTGTCAGCAGAAGACAGGACTACAATGAGCAGTTCTTC.

CDR3 region: CASSLVAGGISGELFF. For the CDR3, the DNA is TGTGCCAGCAGTTTAGTAGCGGGAGGAATCTCCGGGGAGCTGTTTTTT. The chain combines TRBV12-3 or TRBV12-4 with TRBJ2-2, with TRBD2 matching over 10 bases. Losses at the gene ends were 1 base for V and 6 bases for J; bases not matched to a gene: 5. This CDR3 comprises 16 residues.

There are many counts of this clonotype. The chain combines TRBV3-1 with TRBJ2-2; no reliable D call. The CDR3 length is 11 residues. The V end lost 4 bases, the J end lost 10 bases, and 7 bases lay between the germline ends. Germline CDR1 LGHDT, CDR2 YNNKEL (reference sequence). For the CDR3, the DNA is TGTGCCAGCAGCCTGGCGCAGGAGCTGTTTTTT. Amino acids: CASSLAQELFF.

This clonotype was found many times. This rearrangement joins TRBV2 to TRBJ2-7; a possible D gene is TRBD2 (6 bases). Between the trimmed V and J ends, which lost 7 bases and 6 bases, there was a span of 16 bases. This CDR3 has 13 residues. The V gene's germline CDR1 is SNHLY and CDR2 FYNNEI. The CDR3 nucleotides are TGTGCCAGCAATATAGCGGACACTCGCGAGCAGTACTTC. Its translation: CASNIADTREQYF.

This clonotype came up a few times. This chain links TRBV6-1 with TRBJ1-5; D may be TRBD1 (5 bases). Germline-derived CDR1 and CDR2 are MNHNS and SASEGT. The CDR3 spans 14 residues. Deletions cut 2 bases from V and 4 bases from J, with 9 bases between. CDR3 amino acids: CASSERGRNQPQHF. The CDR3 nucleotides are TGTGCCAGCAGTGAAAGGGGTAGGAATCAGCCCCAGCATTTT.

This clonotype appeared many times. This chain's CDR3 is CASSEITLGFNNEQFF. The CDR3 DNA sequence: TGTGCCAGCAGTGAAATCACCTTGGGCTTTAACAATGAGCAGTTCTTC. The V gene is TRBV2, the J gene TRBJ2-1, with D unclear. Germline V gene sequence: CDR1 SNHLY, CDR2 FYNNEI. With 2 bases removed from V and 5 bases from J, the gap between germline ends came to 16 bases. The CDR3 is 16 amino acids.

About this clonotype: A single base separates this from a much larger clone, so it may be a read error. This sequence joins TRBV28 and TRBJ2-1, with D tentatively TRBD2 (6 bases). Germline V gives CDR1 MDHEN, CDR2 SYDVKM. The CDR3 has 15 residues. The CDR3 here is CASSLSGAKNNEQLF. DNA for the CDR3: TGTGCCAGCAGTTTATCGGGAGCTAAAAACAATGAGCAGCTCTTC.

The chain carries TRBV6-5 and TRBJ1-5; D uncertain. Per germline, CDR1 MNHEY and CDR2 SVGAGI. The CDR3 is 15 amino acids. Trimming took off 6 bases at V and 1 base at J, with 13 bases between the two ends. CDR3 sequence: CASRLNRWSNQPQHF. For the CDR3, the DNA is TGTGCCAGCAGATTAAATCGGTGGAGCAATCAGCCCCAGCATTTT.

The J gene is TRBJ2-3, the V gene TRBV10-2, with D tentatively TRBD1 (6 bases). Germline lookup yields CDR1 WSHSY and CDR2 SAAADI. The CDR3 consists of 17 residues. Trimming took 4 bases from V and 6 from J, leaving 23 bases between them. For the CDR3, the DNA is TGCGCCAGCAGTGCAATGACAGGTCTCTCAGAGTGGGATACGCAGTATTTT. It is translated as CASSAMTGLSEWDTQYF.

This clonotype was seen ten or more times. This rearrangement joins TRBV19 to TRBJ2-5; possibly TRBD1 for D (5 bases). The CDR3 length is 16 residues. Germline V lookup: CDR1 LNHDA, CDR2 SQIVND (reference sequence). Trimming removed 1 base from V and 5 bases from J, with 17 bases in between. The DNA of the CDR3 is TGTGCCAGTAGTATAGTTCGTTCAGGGCGATTGGAGACCCAGTACTTC. Protein: CASSIVRSGRLETQYF.

This clonotype was detected a few times. The gene calls are TRBV7-2 and TRBJ1-4, with a tentative D call TRBD1 (5 bases). The CDR3 runs to 15 residues. CDR1 is SGHTA and CDR2 is FQGNSA in the germline V gene. Trimming removed 1 base at V and 6 bases at J, with 12 bases between. CDR3 in amino acids: CASSLVLGGDEKLFF. The CDR3 nucleotides are TGTGCCAGCAGCTTAGTCTTGGGGGGGGATGAAAAACTGTTTTTT.

This clonotype was detected ten times or more. The chain recombines TRBV30 with TRBJ2-3, with a weak D call TRBD2 (5 bases). Per the germline V gene, CDR1 is GTSNPN and CDR2 is SVGIG (reference sequence). The CDR3 extends over 13 amino acids. Trimming took off 3 bases at V and 6 bases at J, with 13 bases between the two ends. CDR3 loop: CAWSLGRGDTQYF. CDR3 nucleotide sequence: TGTGCCTGGAGCCTGGGGAGAGGGGATACGCAGTATTTT.

This chain joins TRBV19 and TRBJ1-2, with TRBD1 matching 8 bases. V was clipped by 3 bases and J by 7 bases; unmatched bases: 10. The CDR3 extends over 15 amino acids. Looked up from germline, CDR1 is LNHDA and CDR2 is SQIVND (reference sequence). CDR3 bases: TGTGCCAGTAGTATCGGAGGCAGGGGGCTCTCTGGCTACACCTTC. Its translation is CASSIGGRGLSGYTF.

This clonotype was seen at least ten times. The V and J genes are TRBV27 and TRBJ2-1, with TRBD1 identical over 7 bases. CDR1 is MNHEY, CDR2 SMNVEV, per germline (reference sequence). This CDR3 has 14 amino acids. The J segment lost 5 bases and the V segment lost 3 bases, leaving 4 bases of the junction unmatched. The CDR3 loop reads CASSFKGANNEQFF. The CDR3 DNA sequence: TGTGCCAGCAGTTTTAAGGGGGCTAACAATGAGCAGTTCTTC.

This clonotype was seen ten or more times. The chain is built from TRBV20-1 and TRBJ1-1; TRBD1 agrees at 10 bases. Germline V gene data show CDR1 as DFQATT and CDR2 as SNEGSKA (reference sequence). There are 14 residues in the CDR3. Germline trimming cut 3 bases from V and 4 bases from J; bases unmatched to any gene: 5. The CDR3 sequence: CSARDRGAATEAFF. DNA for the CDR3: TGCAGTGCTAGGGACAGGGGGGCGGCCACTGAAGCTTTCTTT.

Many counts were recorded for this clonotype. The chain uses TRBV3-1 and TRBJ2-1, with D maybe TRBD2 (5 bases). Trimming stripped 0 bases from V and 4 bases from J, with 13 bases between. CDR1 is LGHDT and CDR2 is YNNKEL in the germline V gene (reference sequence). There are 16 residues in the CDR3. The CDR3 bases are TGTGCCAGCAGCCAAGAATTGGAGCGGAGATACAATGAGCAGTTCTTC. Translated: CASSQELERRYNEQFF.

A few counts support this clonotype. This rearrangement joins TRBV9 to TRBJ2-2; no clear D. Germline assignment: CDR1 SGDLS and CDR2 YYNGEE. The CDR3 length is 12 residues. Trimming left V 4 bases short and J 7 bases short, with 8 bases between. CDR3: CASSPSHGELFF. The CDR3 coding sequence is TGTGCCAGCAGCCCCAGTCACGGGGAGCTGTTTTTT.

Ten or more counts support this clonotype. The CDR3 is CASSSGTGYEKLFF. CDR3 sequence (DNA): TGTGCCAGCAGTTCTGGGACCGGCTATGAAAAACTGTTTTTT. V and J are TRBV27 and TRBJ1-4; TRBD1 is a possible D gene (5 bases). This CDR3 has 14 residues. Germline lookup yields CDR1 MNHEY and CDR2 SMNVEV (reference sequence). The V gene lost 4 bases and the J gene lost 6 bases, with 12 bases spanning the gap.